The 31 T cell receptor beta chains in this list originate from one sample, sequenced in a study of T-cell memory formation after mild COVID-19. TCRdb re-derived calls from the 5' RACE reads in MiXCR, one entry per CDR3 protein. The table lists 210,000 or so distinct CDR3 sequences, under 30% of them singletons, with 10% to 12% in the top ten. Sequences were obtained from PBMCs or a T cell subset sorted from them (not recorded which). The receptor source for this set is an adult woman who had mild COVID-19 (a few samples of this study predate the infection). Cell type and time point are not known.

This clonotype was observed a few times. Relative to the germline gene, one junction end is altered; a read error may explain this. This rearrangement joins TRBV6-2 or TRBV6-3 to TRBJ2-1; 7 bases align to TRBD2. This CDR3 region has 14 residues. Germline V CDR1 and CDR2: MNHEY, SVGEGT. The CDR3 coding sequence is TGTGCCAGCAGCCTAGGCCCCCGCTCCGGGACTATAATCTTC. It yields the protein CASSLGPRSGTIIF.

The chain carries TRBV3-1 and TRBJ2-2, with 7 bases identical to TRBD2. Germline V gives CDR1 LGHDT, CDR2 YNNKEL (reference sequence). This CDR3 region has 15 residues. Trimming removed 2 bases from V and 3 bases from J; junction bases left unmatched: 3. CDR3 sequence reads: CASSQWLADTGELFF. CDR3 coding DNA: TGTGCCAGCAGCCAATGGCTAGCGGACACCGGGGAGCTGTTTTTT.

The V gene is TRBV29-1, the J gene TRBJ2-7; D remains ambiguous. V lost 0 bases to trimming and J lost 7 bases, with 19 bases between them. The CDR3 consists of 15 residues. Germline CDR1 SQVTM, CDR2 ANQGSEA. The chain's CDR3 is CSVEERQKKGAEQYF. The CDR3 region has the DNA TGCAGCGTTGAAGAGCGGCAGAAAAAAGGAGCGGAGCAGTACTTC.

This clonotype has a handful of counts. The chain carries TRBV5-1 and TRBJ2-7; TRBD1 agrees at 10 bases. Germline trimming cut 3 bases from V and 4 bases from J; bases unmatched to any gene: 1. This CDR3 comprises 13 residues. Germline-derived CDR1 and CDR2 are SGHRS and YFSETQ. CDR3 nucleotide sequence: TGCGCCAGCAGCTCGGACAGGGGGTACGAGCAGTACTTC. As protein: CASSSDRGYEQYF.

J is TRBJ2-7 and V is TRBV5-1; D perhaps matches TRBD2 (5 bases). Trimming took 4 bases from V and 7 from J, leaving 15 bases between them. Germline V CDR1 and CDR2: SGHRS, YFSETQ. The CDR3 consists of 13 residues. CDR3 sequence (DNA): TGCGCCAGCAGCCCGCTGGAAAGAGGGGAGCAGTACTTC. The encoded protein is CASSPLERGEQYF.

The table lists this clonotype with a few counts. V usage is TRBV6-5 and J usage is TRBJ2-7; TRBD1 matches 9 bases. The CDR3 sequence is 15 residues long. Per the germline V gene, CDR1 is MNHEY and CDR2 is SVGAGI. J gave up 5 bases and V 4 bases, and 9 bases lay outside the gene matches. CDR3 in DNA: TGTGCCAGCAGTTCTCCGGGACAGGGTCGTAACGAGCAGTACTTC. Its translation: CASSSPGQGRNEQYF.

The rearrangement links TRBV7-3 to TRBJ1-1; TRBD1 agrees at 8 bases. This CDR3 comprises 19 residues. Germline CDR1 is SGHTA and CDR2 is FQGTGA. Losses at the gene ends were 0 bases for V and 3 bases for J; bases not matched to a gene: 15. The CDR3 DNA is TGTGCCAGCAGCTTAACCGGGACAGGACTTCTATCCGGAGACACTGAAGCTTTCTTT. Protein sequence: CASSLTGTGLLSGDTEAFF.

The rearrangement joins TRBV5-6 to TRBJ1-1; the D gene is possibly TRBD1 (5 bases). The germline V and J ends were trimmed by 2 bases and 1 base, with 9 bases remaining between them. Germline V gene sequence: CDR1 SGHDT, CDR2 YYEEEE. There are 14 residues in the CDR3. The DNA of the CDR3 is TGTGCCAGCAGCTTAAGGGGATGGAACACTGAAGCTTTCTTT. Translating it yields CASSLRGWNTEAFF.

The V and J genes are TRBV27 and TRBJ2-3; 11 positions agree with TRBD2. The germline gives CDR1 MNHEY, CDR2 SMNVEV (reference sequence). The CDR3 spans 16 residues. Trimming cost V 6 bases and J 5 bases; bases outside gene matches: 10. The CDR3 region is CASSSGLAVGGDTQYF. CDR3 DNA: TGTGCCAGCAGCTCGGGACTAGCGGTGGGCGGAGATACGCAGTATTTT.

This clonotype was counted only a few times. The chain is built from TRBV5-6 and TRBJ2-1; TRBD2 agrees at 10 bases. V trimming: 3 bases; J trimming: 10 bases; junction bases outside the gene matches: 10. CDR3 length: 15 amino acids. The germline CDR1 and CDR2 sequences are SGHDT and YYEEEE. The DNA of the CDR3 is TGTGCCAGCAGCTGGGAGACTAGCGGGTCACCGGAGCAGTTCTTC. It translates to CASSWETSGSPEQFF. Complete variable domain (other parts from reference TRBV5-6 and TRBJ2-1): DAGVTQSPTHLIKTRGQQVTLRCSPKSGHDTVSWYQQALGQGPQFIFQYYEEEERQRGNFPDRFSGHQFPNYSSELNVNALLLGDSALYLCASSWETSGSPEQFFGPGTRLTVL.

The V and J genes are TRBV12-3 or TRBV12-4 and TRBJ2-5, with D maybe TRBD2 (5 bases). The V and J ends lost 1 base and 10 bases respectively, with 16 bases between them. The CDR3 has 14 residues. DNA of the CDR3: TGTGCCAGCAGTTTAGGGATCTCACTCGAGGGCCAGTACTTC. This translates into CASSLGISLEGQYF.

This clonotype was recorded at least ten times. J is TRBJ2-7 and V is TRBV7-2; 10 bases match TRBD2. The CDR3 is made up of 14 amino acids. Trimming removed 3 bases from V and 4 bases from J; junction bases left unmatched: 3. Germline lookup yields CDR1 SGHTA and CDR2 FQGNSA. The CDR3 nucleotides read TGTGCCAGCAGCTTCTGGACTAGCGGATACGAGCAGTACTTC. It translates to CASSFWTSGYEQYF. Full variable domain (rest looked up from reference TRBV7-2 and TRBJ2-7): GAGVSQSPSNKVTEKGKDVELRCDPISGHTALYWYRQSLGQGLEFLIYFQGNSAPDKSGLPSDRFSAERTGGSVSTLTIQRTQQEDSAVYLCASSFWTSGYEQYFGPGTRLTVT.

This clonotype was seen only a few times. The CDR3 DNA sequence: TGCAGCGTTGAAGACGGACTACACCGGGATACGCAGTATTTT. As protein: CSVEDGLHRDTQYF. The rearrangement joins TRBV29-1 to TRBJ2-3; D is perhaps TRBD2 (6 bases). V shed 0 bases and J shed 6 bases, with 13 bases lying between them. CDR1 and CDR2 (germline): SQVTM, ANQGSEA. The CDR3 has 14 residues.

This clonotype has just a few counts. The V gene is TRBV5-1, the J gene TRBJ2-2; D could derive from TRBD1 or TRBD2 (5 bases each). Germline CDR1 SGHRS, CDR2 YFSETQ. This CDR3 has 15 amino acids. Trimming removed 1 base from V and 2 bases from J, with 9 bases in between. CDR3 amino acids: CASSLRGPNTGELFF. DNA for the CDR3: TGCGCCAGCAGCTTGAGGGGACCTAACACCGGGGAGCTGTTTTTT.

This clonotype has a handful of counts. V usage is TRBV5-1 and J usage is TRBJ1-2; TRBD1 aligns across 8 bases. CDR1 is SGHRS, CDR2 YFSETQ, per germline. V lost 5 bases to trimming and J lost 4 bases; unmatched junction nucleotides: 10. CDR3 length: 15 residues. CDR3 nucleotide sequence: TGCGCCAGCAGAGCCTCCGGGACAGGAGGCTATGGCTACACCTTC. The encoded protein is CASRASGTGGYGYTF.

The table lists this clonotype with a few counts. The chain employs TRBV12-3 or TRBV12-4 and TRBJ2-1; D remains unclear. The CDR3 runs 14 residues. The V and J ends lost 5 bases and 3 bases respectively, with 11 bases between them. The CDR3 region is CASSSLGDYNEQFF. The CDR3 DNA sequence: TGTGCCAGCAGTAGCTTGGGTGACTACAATGAGCAGTTCTTC.

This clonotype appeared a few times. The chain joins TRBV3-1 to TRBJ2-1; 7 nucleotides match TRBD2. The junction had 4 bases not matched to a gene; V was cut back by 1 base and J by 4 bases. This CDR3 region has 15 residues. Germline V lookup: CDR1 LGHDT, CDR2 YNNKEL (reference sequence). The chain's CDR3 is CASSQAGGGYNEQFF. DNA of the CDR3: TGTGCCAGCAGCCAAGCGGGAGGCGGGTACAATGAGCAGTTCTTC.

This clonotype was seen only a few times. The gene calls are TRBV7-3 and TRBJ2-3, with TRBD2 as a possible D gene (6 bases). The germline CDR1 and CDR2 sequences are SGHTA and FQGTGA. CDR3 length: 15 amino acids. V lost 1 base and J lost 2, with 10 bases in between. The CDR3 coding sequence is TGTGCCAGCAGCTTAAGCGGCGGGACCACAGATACGCAGTATTTT. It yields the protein CASSLSGGTTDTQYF.

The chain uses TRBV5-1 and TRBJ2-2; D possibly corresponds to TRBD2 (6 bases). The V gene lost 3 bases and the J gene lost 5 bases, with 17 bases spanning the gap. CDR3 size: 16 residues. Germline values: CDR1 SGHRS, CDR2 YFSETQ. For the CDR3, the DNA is TGCGCCAGCAGCTCCCTAGCTGGGGACTCGACCGGGGAGCTGTTTTTT. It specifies CASSSLAGDSTGELFF.

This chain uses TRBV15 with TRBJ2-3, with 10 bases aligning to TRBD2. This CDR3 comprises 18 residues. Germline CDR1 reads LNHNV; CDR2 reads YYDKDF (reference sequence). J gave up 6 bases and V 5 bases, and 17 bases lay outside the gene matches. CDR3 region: CATSPKSELAGSYDTQYF. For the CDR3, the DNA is TGTGCCACCAGCCCTAAAAGTGAACTAGCGGGATCCTACGATACGCAGTATTTT.

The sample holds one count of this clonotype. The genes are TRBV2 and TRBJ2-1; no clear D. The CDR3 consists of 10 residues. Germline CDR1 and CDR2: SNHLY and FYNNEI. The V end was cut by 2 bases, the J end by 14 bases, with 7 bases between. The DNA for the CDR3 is TGTGCCAGCAGTGAACTGGATAAGTTCTTC. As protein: CASSELDKFF.

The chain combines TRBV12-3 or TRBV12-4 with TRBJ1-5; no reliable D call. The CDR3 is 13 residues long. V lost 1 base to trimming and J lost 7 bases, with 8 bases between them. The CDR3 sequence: CASSLVGRQPQHF. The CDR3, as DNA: TGTGCCAGCAGTTTAGTTGGGCGACAGCCCCAGCATTTT.

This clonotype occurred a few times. The DNA of the CDR3 is TGTGCCAGCAGCACCGGGACAGTCTACGAGCAGTACTTC. It translates to CASSTGTVYEQYF. This chain uses TRBV6-5 with TRBJ2-7; 7 bases map to TRBD1. V trimming: 6 bases; J trimming: 3 bases; junction bases outside the gene matches: 5. The germline V gene has CDR1 MNHEY and CDR2 SVGAGI. The CDR3 totals 13 residues.

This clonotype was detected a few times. The CDR3 here is CSAPGVTYEQYF. DNA of the CDR3: TGCAGTGCCCCTGGAGTAACCTACGAGCAGTACTTC. V is TRBV20-1 and J is TRBJ2-7; D is undetermined. Germline V CDR1 and CDR2: DFQATT, SNEGSKA (reference sequence). V lost 6 bases and J 2 bases, leaving 11 bases between the germline ends. The CDR3 spans 12 residues.

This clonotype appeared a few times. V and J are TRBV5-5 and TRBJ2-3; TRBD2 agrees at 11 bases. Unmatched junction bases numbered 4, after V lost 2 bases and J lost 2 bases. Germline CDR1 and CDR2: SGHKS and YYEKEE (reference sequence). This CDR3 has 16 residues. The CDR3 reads CASSFKTSGVTDTQYF. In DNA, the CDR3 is TGTGCCAGCAGCTTTAAGACTAGCGGGGTCACAGATACGCAGTATTTT. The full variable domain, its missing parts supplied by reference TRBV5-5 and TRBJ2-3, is DAGVTQSPTHLIKTRGQQVTLRCSPISGHKSVSWYQQVLGQGPQFIFQYYEKEERGRGNFPDRFSARQFPNYSSELNVNALLLGDSALYLCASSFKTSGVTDTQYFGPGTRLTVL.

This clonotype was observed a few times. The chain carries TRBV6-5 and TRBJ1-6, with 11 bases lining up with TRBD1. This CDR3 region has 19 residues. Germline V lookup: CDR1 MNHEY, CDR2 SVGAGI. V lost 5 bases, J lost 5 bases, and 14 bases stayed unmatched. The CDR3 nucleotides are TGTGCCAGCAGTCCCAAGGGGCCTGGACAGGGGGCTGATAATTCACCCCTCCACTTT. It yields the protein CASSPKGPGQGADNSPLHF.

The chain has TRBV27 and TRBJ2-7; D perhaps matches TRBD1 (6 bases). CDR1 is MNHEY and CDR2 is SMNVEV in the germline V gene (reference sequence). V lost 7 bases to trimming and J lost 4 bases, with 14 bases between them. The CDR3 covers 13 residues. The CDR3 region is CASKTGRGYEQYF. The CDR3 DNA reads TGTGCCAGCAAGACAGGCCGCGGGTACGAGCAGTACTTC.

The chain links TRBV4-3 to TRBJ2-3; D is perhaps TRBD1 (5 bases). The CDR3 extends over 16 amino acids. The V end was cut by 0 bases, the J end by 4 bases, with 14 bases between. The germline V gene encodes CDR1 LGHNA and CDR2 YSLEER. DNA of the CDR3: TGCGCCAGCAGCCAAGAGAGTGCAGGGATCGCAGATACGCAGTATTTT. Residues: CASSQESAGIADTQYF.

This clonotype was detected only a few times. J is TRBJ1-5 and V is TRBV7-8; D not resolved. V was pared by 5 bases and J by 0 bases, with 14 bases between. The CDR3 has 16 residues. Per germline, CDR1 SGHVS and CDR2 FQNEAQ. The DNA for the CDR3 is TGTGCCAGCAGCCCAACGGCAGAAAATAGCAATCAGCCCCAGCATTTT. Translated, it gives CASSPTAENSNQPQHF. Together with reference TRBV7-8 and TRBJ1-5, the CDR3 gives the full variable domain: GAGVSQSPRYKVAKRGQDVALRCDPISGHVSLFWYQQALGQGPEFLTYFQNEAQLDKSGLPSDRFFAERPEGSVSTLKIQRTQQEDSAVYLCASSPTAENSNQPQHFGDGTRLSIL.

CDR3 sequence: CSAQPAGTDTQYF. The CDR3 bases are TGCAGCGCCCAGCCGGCGGGAACAGATACGCAGTATTTT. J is TRBJ2-3 and V is TRBV29-1, with a possible D match to TRBD2 (6 bases). From germline, CDR1 is SQVTM and CDR2 ANQGSEA. Trimming stripped 7 bases from V and 3 bases from J, with 14 bases between. This CDR3 has 13 residues.

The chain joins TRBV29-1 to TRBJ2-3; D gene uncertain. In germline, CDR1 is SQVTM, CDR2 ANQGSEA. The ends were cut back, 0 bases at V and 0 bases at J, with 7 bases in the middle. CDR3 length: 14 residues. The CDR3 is CSVEDGPSTDTQYF. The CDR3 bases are TGCAGCGTTGAAGACGGGCCTAGCACAGATACGCAGTATTTT.